This T cell receptor (beta chain) was captured in a study of early T cells in non-severe SARS-CoV-2 infection. Findings of the study overall: VDJdb matches were skewed toward anti-spike CD8 T cell responses.

Ten or more counts support this clonotype. Antigen unknown. The protocol attached unique molecular identifiers to individual cDNA molecules. TCRdb analysed the 5' RACE reads with MiXCR anew, one entry per CDR3 protein. The table shows approximately 58,000 distinct CDR3 sequences, with roughly 12% occurring only once. Trimming removed 5 bases at V and 3 bases at J, with 10 bases between. Germline loops: CDR1 MNHEY, CDR2 SVGAGI. The CDR3 has 13 amino acids. The chain is built from TRBV6-5 and TRBJ1-1, with D possibly being TRBD1 (6 bases). The specimen comprised whole blood, sampled at baseline. This clonotype originated in an adult who was a healthcare worker with PCR-confirmed SARS-CoV-2 infection or an uninfected control (not recorded which). CDR3 DNA: TGTGCCAGCAGTACAGGGCCGGACACTGAAGCTTTCTTT. Its protein is CASSTGPDTEAFF.